This TCR beta chain was observed in a study of T cell responses to AZD1222 COVID-19 vaccine. Study-wide findings and caveats: Across spike, vaccine-associated CD4 TCRs were found, dominant at 160-218 and 743-854.

Of note for this clone: The antigen remains undetermined.

V dropped 4 bases and J dropped 5; count of bases not matched to a gene: 5. Germline assignment: CDR1 SGHKS and CDR2 YYEKEE (reference sequence). The CDR3 has 14 residues. Clones were sequenced by immunoSEQ multiplex PCR, and TCRdb holds only the in-frame ones, with some missing. The sample holds about 140,000 clones; about 87% are singletons and the top ten take roughly 6%. The sequence came from an adult in good health. This chain joins TRBV5-5 and TRBJ1-5; 8 bases are a match to TRBD1. The sample here was peripheral blood, taken on day 0 of AZD1222 vaccination. The CDR3 spells CASSRTGWDQPQHF. CDR3 bases: TGTGCCAGCAGCAGGACAGGGTGGGATCAGCCCCAGCATTTT.